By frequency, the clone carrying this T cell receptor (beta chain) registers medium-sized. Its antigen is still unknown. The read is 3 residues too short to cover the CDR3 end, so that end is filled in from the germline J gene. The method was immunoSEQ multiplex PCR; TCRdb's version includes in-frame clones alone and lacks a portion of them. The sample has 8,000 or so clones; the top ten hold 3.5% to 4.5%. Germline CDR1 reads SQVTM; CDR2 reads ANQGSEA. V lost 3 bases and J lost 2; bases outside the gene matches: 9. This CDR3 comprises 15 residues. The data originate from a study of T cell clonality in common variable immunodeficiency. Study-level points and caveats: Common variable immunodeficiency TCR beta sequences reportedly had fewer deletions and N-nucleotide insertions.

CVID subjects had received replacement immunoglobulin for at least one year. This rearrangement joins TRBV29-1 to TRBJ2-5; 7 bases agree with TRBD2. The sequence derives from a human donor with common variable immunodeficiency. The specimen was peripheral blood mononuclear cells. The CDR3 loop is CSVDGERGVQETQYF. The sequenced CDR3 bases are TGCAGCGTTGACGGCGAGCGGGGAGTACAAGAGACC.